This is a list of T cell receptor beta chains from one sample in a study of blood T cell repertoires in COVID-19. Produced via immunoSEQ multiplex PCR; TCRdb's table is partial and in-frame only. The sample gives roughly 200,000 clones, about nine tenths of which show up once; 1.5% to 2% is in the top ten. Specimen: peripheral blood. Source of these receptors: a man younger than 30 with active or convalescent COVID-19. Each CDR3 is given with its conserved first and last residue. D genes are given only for firm matches. Clone size, where shown, is once, few, many, or a class for clones that have expanded.

cdr3_aa cdr3_nt d_call v_call clone_size j_call
CAWSVTGTEETQYF TGTGCCTGGAGTGTAACAGGGACCGAAGAGACCCAGTACTTC NA TRBV30 once TRBJ2-5
CSAGTGGRGTEAFF TGCAGCGCCGGGACAGGGGGACGTGGCACTGAAGCTTTCTTT TRBD1 TRBV29-1 once TRBJ1-1
CASSFYRGNEQFF TGCGCCAGCAGCTTCTACAGAGGGAATGAGCAGTTCTTC NA TRBV5-1 NA TRBJ2-1
CAISPGLNGQSTDTQYF TGTGCCATCAGCCCAGGACTCAATGGGCAGAGCACAGATACGCAGTATTTT NA TRBV10-3 NA TRBJ2-3
CASSMGHSSGNTIYF TGTGCCAGTAGTATGGGCCACAGCTCTGGAAACACCATATATTTT NA TRBV19 NA TRBJ1-3
CASSLVVGASYNEQFF TGTGCCAGCAGTTTGGTGGTGGGGGCCTCCTACAATGAGCAGTTCTTC NA TRBV28 NA TRBJ2-1
CASSSRLSGAENYEQYF TGCGCCAGCAGCTCCCGTTTGTCAGGGGCCGAAAACTACGAGCAGTACTTC NA TRBV5-1 NA TRBJ2-7
CATSRDLAGGYNEQFF TGTGCCACCAGCAGAGATCTAGCGGGGGGATACAATGAGCAGTTCTTC TRBD2 TRBV15 NA TRBJ2-1
CASSPWTVSVNYGYTF TGTGCCAGCAGCCCGTGGACAGTGAGCGTGAACTATGGCTACACCTTC NA TRBV7-2 NA TRBJ1-2
CASSLGRGYGYTF TGTGCCAGCAGCTTAGGTCGGGGCTATGGCTACACCTTC NA TRBV7-9 few TRBJ1-2
CASSSGQGGPDTQYF TGCGCCAGCAGCTCTGGACAGGGGGGACCAGATACGCAGTATTTT TRBD1 TRBV5-1 once TRBJ2-3
CASSKNCSRVGEQYF TGTGCCAGCAGCAAAAACTGCTCCCGGGTCGGCGAGCAGTACTTC NA TRBV21-1 NA TRBJ2-7
CASSLVERTDTQYF TGTGCCAGCAGCTTGGTTGAGCGCACAGATACGCAGTATTTT NA TRBV5-4 NA TRBJ2-3
CASSPRQGPIQYF TGCGCCAGCAGCCCAAGACAGGGCCCCATTCAGTACTTC TRBD1 TRBV5-1 NA TRBJ2-4
CASSGQYSYNEQFF TGTGCCAGCAGTGGACAGTACTCCTACAATGAGCAGTTCTTC NA TRBV6-2/TRBV6-3 NA TRBJ2-1
CASSQPLAGGYEQYF TGTGCCAGCAGCCAACCATTAGCGGGAGGATACGAGCAGTACTTC TRBD2 TRBV4-2 NA TRBJ2-7
CASSEGVGAGGYTF TGTGCCAGCAGTGAAGGGGTAGGGGCTGGAGGCTACACCTTC NA TRBV2 NA TRBJ1-2
CASGSPGTGIPHEQYF TGTGCTAGTGGTTCACCCGGGACAGGGATCCCCCACGAGCAGTACTTC TRBD1 TRBV12-5 NA TRBJ2-7
CASSLTGKNSPLHF TGTGCCAGCAGCTTGACAGGGAAAAATTCACCCCTCCACTTT TRBD1 TRBV7-9 NA TRBJ1-6
CASSPRDRGREKLFF TGTGCCAGCTCACCGCGGGACAGGGGGAGAGAAAAACTGTTTTTT TRBD1 TRBV18 NA TRBJ1-4
CASSYSSGGELFF TGTGCCAGCAGTTACTCCTCGGGCGGGGAGCTGTTTTTT NA TRBV6-2/TRBV6-3 NA TRBJ2-2
CAISGIPLVKDRVNEQYF TGTGCCATCAGTGGAATACCCCTAGTAAAAGACAGGGTCAACGAGCAGTACTTC TRBD1 TRBV10-3 NA TRBJ2-7
CASSLRFNEQFF TGTGCCAGCAGCCTTAGATTTAATGAGCAGTTCTTC NA TRBV7-2 NA TRBJ2-1
CASSGTSGGTTYEQYF TGTGCCAGTAGTGGGACTAGCGGGGGGACCACCTACGAGCAGTACTTC TRBD2 TRBV19 NA TRBJ2-7
CASEGGPAKNIQYF TGTGCCAGCGAGGGGGGGCCGGCCAAAAACATTCAGTACTTC NA TRBV2 NA TRBJ2-4